The 9 T cell receptor beta chains in this list originate from one sample, sequenced in a study of blood T cells in healthy people across ages. Through a sample-barcoded 5' primer and a J-beta primer mix, a second PCR was run for about 6 to 11 cycles. Each CDR3 protein gets one entry after TCRdb re-called the 5' RACE reads with MiXCR. The table includes around 990,000 distinct CDR3 sequences, approximately 38% detected once. The specimen was blood. These receptors came from a man younger than 30 in good health.

This clonotype occurred a few times. The rearrangement joins TRBV7-2 to TRBJ2-7; D might be TRBD1 or TRBD2, each matching 5 bases. Looked up from germline, CDR1 is SGHTA and CDR2 is FQGNSA. Trimming pared 4 bases from V and 3 bases from J, leaving 13 bases between. The length of the CDR3 is 14 residues. The CDR3 DNA follows: TGTGCCAGCAGCTCTACCGGGACGAACTACGAGCAGTACTTC. It encodes CASSSTGTNYEQYF.

The chain recombines TRBV12-3 or TRBV12-4 with TRBJ1-1; 7 bases are shared with TRBD1. CDR3 length: 15 residues. The junction had 13 bases not matched to a gene; V was cut back by 4 bases and J by 8 bases. This chain's CDR3 is CASSSTAEGQREAFF. DNA of the CDR3: TGTGCCAGCAGTTCGACCGCCGAGGGACAGCGAGAAGCTTTCTTT.

Remarks on this clonotype: The germline gene is not matched at one end of the junction; a read error may be the cause. This chain uses TRBV12-3 or TRBV12-4 with TRBJ1-2; the match to TRBD1 covers 7 bases. The CDR3 runs to 14 residues. For the CDR3, the DNA is TGTGCCAGCAGTCCCGGGGACAGCTCCTATGGCTACATCTTC. Translated: CASSPGDSSYGYIF.

In this sample, this clonotype turned up a few times. The CDR3 sequence is CAWSRDTEAFF. CDR3 sequence (DNA): TGTGCCTGGTCTCGTGACACTGAAGCTTTCTTT. The gene calls are TRBV30 and TRBJ1-1; D not certain. CDR3 length: 11 residues. V was pared by 5 bases and J by 3 bases, with 7 bases between. Germline-derived CDR1 and CDR2 are GTSNPN and SVGIG (reference sequence).

This clonotype was picked up a small number of times. The chain employs TRBV5-1 and TRBJ1-1; D remains unclear. Germline assignment: CDR1 SGHRS and CDR2 YFSETQ. The CDR3 totals 14 residues. V lost 5 bases and J lost 4, with 15 bases in between. The CDR3 region is CASSPTNRGTEAFF. The CDR3 DNA sequence: TGCGCCAGCAGTCCAACCAACCGGGGCACTGAAGCTTTCTTT.

The rearrangement joins TRBV12-3 or TRBV12-4 to TRBJ2-5; 8 bases fit TRBD1. V lost 6 bases to trimming and J lost 2 bases; unmatched junction nucleotides: 5. This CDR3 spans 14 amino acids. The chain's CDR3 is CASSRQGWQETQYF. CDR3 sequence (DNA): TGTGCCAGCAGCCGACAGGGGTGGCAAGAGACCCAGTACTTC.

This sequence joins TRBV28 and TRBJ2-1; either TRBD1 or TRBD2 may supply D (5 bases each). The closer fit of TRBJ2-7 to the DNA end suggests the J call may be wrong. The CDR3 runs to 18 residues. Germline CDR1 is MDHEN and CDR2 is SYDVKM. The DNA for the CDR3 is TGTGCCAGCAGTTTATGTCAAGAAGGGACGGCTTCCTACAATGAGCAGTACTTC. Translating it yields CASSLCQEGTASYNEQYF.

The V call is TRBV20-1, the J call TRBJ1-5; D not certain. Trimming cost V 5 bases and J 2 bases, with 13 bases left between them. Germline loops: CDR1 DFQATT, CDR2 SNEGSKA (reference sequence). The CDR3 length is 14 residues. CDR3 sequence: CSAGRTDGNQPQHF. DNA for the CDR3: TGCAGTGCTGGGAGGACCGACGGCAATCAGCCCCAGCATTTT.

The rearrangement joins TRBV7-2 to TRBJ2-3; D remains ambiguous. V was pared by 2 bases and J by 1 base, with 7 bases between. The CDR3 length is 14 residues. Per germline, CDR1 SGHTA and CDR2 FQGNSA. CDR3 nucleotides: TGTGCCAGCAGCTTAAGTCTCGGCACAGATACGCAGTATTTT. This translates into CASSLSLGTDTQYF.